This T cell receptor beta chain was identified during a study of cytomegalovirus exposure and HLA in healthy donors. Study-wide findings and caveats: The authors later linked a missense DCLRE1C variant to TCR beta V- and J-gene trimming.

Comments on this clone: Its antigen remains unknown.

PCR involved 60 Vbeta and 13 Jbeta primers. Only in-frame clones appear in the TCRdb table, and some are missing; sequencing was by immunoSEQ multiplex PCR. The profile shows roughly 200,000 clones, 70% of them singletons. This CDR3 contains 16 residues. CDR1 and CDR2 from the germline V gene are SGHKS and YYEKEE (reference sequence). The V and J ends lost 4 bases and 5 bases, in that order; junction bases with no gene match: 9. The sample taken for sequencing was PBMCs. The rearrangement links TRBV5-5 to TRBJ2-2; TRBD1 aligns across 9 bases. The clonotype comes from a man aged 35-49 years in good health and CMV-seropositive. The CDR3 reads CASSKPGQGKTGELFF. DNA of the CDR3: TGTGCCAGCAGCAAACCGGGACAGGGTAAAACCGGGGAGCTGTTTTTT.